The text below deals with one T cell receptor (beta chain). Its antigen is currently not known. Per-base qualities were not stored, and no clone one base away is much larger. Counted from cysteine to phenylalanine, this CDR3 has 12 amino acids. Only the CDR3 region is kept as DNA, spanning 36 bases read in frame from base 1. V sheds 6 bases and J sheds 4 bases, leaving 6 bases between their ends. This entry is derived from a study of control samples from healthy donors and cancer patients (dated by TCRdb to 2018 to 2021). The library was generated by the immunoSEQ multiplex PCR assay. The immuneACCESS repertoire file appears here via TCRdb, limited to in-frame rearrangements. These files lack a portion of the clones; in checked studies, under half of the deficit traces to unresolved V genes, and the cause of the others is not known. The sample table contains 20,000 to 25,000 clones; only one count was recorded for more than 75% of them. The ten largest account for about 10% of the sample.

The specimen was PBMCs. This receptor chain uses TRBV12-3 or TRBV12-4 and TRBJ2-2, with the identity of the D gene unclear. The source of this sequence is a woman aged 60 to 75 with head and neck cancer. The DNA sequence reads TGTGCCAGCAGCGGTGGCACCGGGGAGCTGTTTTTT. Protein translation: CASSGGTGELFF.